This paragraph covers one T cell receptor (beta chain) sequence. This sample is drawn from a study of blood T cell repertoires in COVID-19. Study-wide context: The United States, Italy and Spain provided the acute and convalescent COVID-19 samples.

Clones were read by immunoSEQ multiplex PCR, and TCRdb kept only the in-frame ones, dropping some. Of about 240,000 clones in the sample, roughly 89% were seen once. The CDR3 runs to 14 residues. The germline V and J ends were trimmed by 1 base and 8 bases, with 14 bases remaining between them. Germline assignment: CDR1 MDHEN and CDR2 SYDVKM. The sequenced sample was PBMCs or T cells enriched from blood (not recorded which). The chain employs TRBV28 and TRBJ1-2; the D is unclear. The TCR was taken from a woman in her twenties or thirties with acute COVID-19. CDR3 in DNA: TGTGCCAGCAGTTTATCTCCGGACTGGAACGGCTACACCTTC. Translation: CASSLSPDWNGYTF.